This T cell receptor beta chain was captured by sequencing in a study of OX40 agonist ivuxolimab in advanced cancers. TCRdb keeps only in-frame clones here, not all; method: immunoSEQ multiplex PCR. The data show 45,000 to 65,000 clones, 70% to 90% seen once. Trimming pared 5 bases from V and 5 bases from J, leaving 9 bases between. The CDR3 consists of 12 residues. Germline CDR1 reads MNHEY; CDR2 reads SVGAGI. The sequenced sample was CD4+ or CD8+ T cells sorted from blood, obtained in a trial of the OX40 agonist ivuxolimab. The sequence came from an adult with an advanced solid tumor such as melanoma, head and neck, liver or kidney cancer. The chain is built from TRBV6-5 and TRBJ2-5; D remains ambiguous. CDR3 loop: CASSPGSETQYF. The CDR3 bases are TGTGCCAGCAGTCCTGGTTCGGAGACCCAGTACTTC.